These 5 T cell receptor beta chains originate from one sample sequenced in a study of T cell responses to AZD1222 COVID-19 vaccine. The repertoire was sequenced with immunoSEQ multiplex PCR; TCRdb's copy has only in-frame clones and lacks some. This sample has fewer than 90,000 clones, with 85% to 95% found just once. Sequencing used peripheral blood, obtained 28 days after the second AZD1222 dose. The source is an adult who received the AZD1222 COVID-19 vaccine.

This clone was detected only a few times. The V gene is TRBV7-6, the J gene TRBJ1-3, with no clear D. V was pared by 5 bases and J by 0 bases, with 5 bases between. There are 13 residues in the CDR3. Germline CDR1 SGHVS, CDR2 FNYEAQ. CDR3 in DNA: TGTGCCAGCAGCCCACGCTCTGGAAACACCATATATTTT. Translation: CASSPRSGNTIYF.

The chain combines TRBV12-3 or TRBV12-4 with TRBJ1-5; perhaps TRBD1 as D (6 bases). V lost 7 bases and J 9 bases, leaving 13 bases between the germline ends. The CDR3 contains 12 residues. The CDR3 DNA reads TGTGCCAGCAAACAGGGCGCTGGGCCCCAGCATTTT. Protein: CASKQGAGPQHF.

This chain links TRBV3-1 (or the pseudogene TRBV3-2) with TRBJ1-5, with TRBD1 as a possible D gene (5 bases). CDR3 length: 14 amino acids. The germline V and J ends were trimmed by 5 bases and 3 bases, with 11 bases remaining between them. CDR1 is LGHDT, CDR2 YNNKEL, per germline (reference sequence). Here the CDR3 reads CASSYDSSNQPQHF. CDR3 DNA: TGTGCCAGCAGCTATGACAGTTCCAATCAGCCCCAGCATTTT.

The chain carries TRBV18 and TRBJ1-4; a possible D gene is TRBD1 (6 bases). Germline V CDR1 and CDR2: KGHSH, LQKENI. V gave up 3 bases and J gave up 0 bases, with 17 bases separating them. The CDR3 has 18 residues. The chain's CDR3 is CASSPHPTGGATNEKLFF. Written as DNA, the CDR3 is TGTGCCAGCTCACCCCACCCGACAGGTGGGGCAACTAATGAAAAACTGTTTTTT.

The genes are TRBV18 and TRBJ2-1; the D gene is possibly TRBD2 (5 bases). The CDR3 is 15 amino acids. Germline loops: CDR1 KGHSH, CDR2 LQKENI. Trimming shortened V by 6 bases and J by 0 bases, and 12 bases separated the two germline ends. CDR3 in DNA: TGTGCCAGCTCCCTACTAGGAAGCTCCTACAATGAGCAGTTCTTC. Its translation is CASSLLGSSYNEQFF.